A selection of T cell receptor beta chains follows, all from one sample in a study of blood T cells in healthy people across ages. TCRdb redid the calling of the 5' RACE reads with MiXCR, one entry per CDR3 protein. The sample lists 550,000 to 650,000 distinct CDR3 sequences, 27% occurring once. This same sample was also taken into another study, of T cells of mothers and their children.

Source material: blood. Every receptor here comes from a boy aged 2 to 10 in good health. The CDR3 runs from the conserved cysteine through the conserved F or W. A D gene is named only where the DNA matches it firmly. The size entry is marked missing in some rows and otherwise reads once, few, many or a size class.

CDR3: CASSPLTSEQFF
DNA: TGTGCCAGCAGTCCCCTCACGTCTGAGCAGTTCTTC
size: .
V: TRBV28
J: TRBJ2-1
D: .

CDR3: CSARTREGAYEQYF
DNA: TGCAGTGCTAGAACCCGGGAGGGTGCCTACGAGCAGTACTTC
size: .
V: TRBV20-1
J: TRBJ2-7
D: TRBD2

CDR3: CSVEGSKRGVVSDTQYF
DNA: TGCAGCGTTGAAGGTAGCAAGCGGGGGGTAGTCTCGGATACGCAGTATTTT
size: few
V: TRBV29-1
J: TRBJ2-3
D: TRBD2

CDR3: CASSEGPRPNIQYF
DNA: TGTGCCAGCAGCGAAGGGCCCAGACCAAACATTCAGTACTTC
size: .
V: TRBV27
J: TRBJ2-4
D: .

CDR3: CASSFRTGVVGANVLTF
DNA: TGTGCCAGCAGTTTCCGTACAGGGGTTGTTGGGGCCAACGTCCTGACTTTC
size: .
V: TRBV27
J: TRBJ2-6
D: TRBD1

CDR3: CSASGAGANVLTF
DNA: TGCAGCGCCTCAGGGGCTGGGGCCAACGTCCTGACTTTC
size: few
V: TRBV29-1
J: TRBJ2-6
D: .

CDR3: CATSGGRGETQYF
DNA: TGTGCCACCAGCGGAGGGAGGGGAGAGACCCAGTACTTC
size: few
V: TRBV15
J: TRBJ2-5
D: TRBD2

CDR3: CASSIVPGQEAFF
DNA: TGTGCCAGCAGTATTGTGCCCGGTCAGGAAGCTTTCTTT
size: once
V: TRBV12-3/TRBV12-4
J: TRBJ1-1
D: .

CDR3: CASSESPGGDTDTQYF
DNA: TGCGCCAGCAGTGAGTCCCCGGGCGGGGACACAGATACGCAGTATTTT
size: .
V: TRBV10-1
J: TRBJ2-3
D: .

CDR3: CASSFVQGAGNTIYF
DNA: TGTGCCAGCAGTTTCGTCCAGGGAGCTGGAAACACCATATATTTT
size: .
V: TRBV12-3/TRBV12-4
J: TRBJ1-3
D: .

CDR3: CASSPRQVNYGYTF
DNA: TGTGCCAGCTCACCGAGACAGGTTAACTATGGCTACACCTTC
size: .
V: TRBV18
J: TRBJ1-2
D: .

CDR3: CASRMGRNEQFF
DNA: TGTGCCAGCAGGATGGGTCGGAATGAGCAGTTCTTC
size: few
V: TRBV5-5
J: TRBJ2-1
D: .

CDR3: CATSRSTEAQYF
DNA: TGTGCCACCAGCAGATCAACAGAGGCCCAGTACTTC
size: few
V: TRBV15
J: TRBJ2-5
D: .

CDR3: CSVETGYNEQFF
DNA: TGCAGCGTTGAAACAGGATACAATGAGCAGTTCTTC
size: .
V: TRBV29-1
J: TRBJ2-1
D: .

CDR3: CASRGGGFQPQHF
DNA: TGTGCCAGCAGGGGTGGGGGTTTCCAGCCCCAGCATTTT
size: few
V: TRBV28
J: TRBJ1-5
D: .

CDR3: CSVEVPGSGYTF
DNA: TGCAGCGTTGAAGTCCCCGGGAGCGGCTACACCTTC
size: few
V: TRBV29-1
J: TRBJ1-2
D: .

CDR3: CATSRGTESPEKLFF
DNA: TGTGCCACCAGCAGAGGGACCGAGAGTCCTGAAAAACTGTTTTTT
size: few
V: TRBV15
J: TRBJ1-4
D: .

CDR3: CASKPRQTGNTEAFF
DNA: TGTGCCAGCAAGCCAAGACAGACTGGGAACACTGAAGCTTTCTTT
size: .
V: TRBV6-2/TRBV6-3
J: TRBJ1-1
D: .

CDR3: CASSTSGETTDTQYF
DNA: TGTGCCAGCAGCACTAGCGGCGAAACCACAGATACGCAGTATTTT
size: .
V: TRBV7-9
J: TRBJ2-3
D: TRBD2

CDR3: CASTHRGIHYGYTF
DNA: TGTGCCAGCACCCACCGGGGGATCCACTATGGCTACACCTTC
size: .
V: TRBV7-2
J: TRBJ1-2
D: .

CDR3: CASCAYEGDTSTATQYF
DNA: TGTGCCAGTTGCGCTTACGAGGGAGATACTAGCACAGCTACGCAGTATTTT
size: .
V: TRBV7-2
J: TRBJ2-3
D: .

CDR3: CASSRRGRSSYEQYF
DNA: TGTGCCAGCAGCCGACGCGGGAGGAGCTCCTACGAGCAGTACTTC
size: .
V: TRBV6-5
J: TRBJ2-7
D: TRBD2

CDR3: CASSQGTQVGTKNIQYF
DNA: TGCGCCAGCAGCCAAGGGACGCAAGTCGGGACCAAAAACATTCAGTACTTC
size: few
V: TRBV4-1
J: TRBJ2-4
D: .

CDR3: CASSYSRLAGEGEQFF
DNA: TGTGCCAGCAGTTACTCTCGGCTAGCGGGAGAGGGTGAGCAGTTCTTC
size: few
V: TRBV6-5
J: TRBJ2-1
D: TRBD2

CDR3: CASSFLIDRGHTGELFF
DNA: TGCGCCAGCAGCTTCCTCATTGACAGGGGACACACCGGGGAGCTGTTTTTT
size: .
V: TRBV5-1
J: TRBJ2-2
D: TRBD1

CDR3: CASAWTSGSAYNEQFF
DNA: TGTGCTAGTGCTTGGACTAGCGGGAGTGCCTACAATGAGCAGTTCTTC
size: .
V: TRBV12-5
J: TRBJ2-1
D: TRBD2

CDR3: CSARGTATYEQHF
DNA: TGCAGTGCTAGAGGGACAGCTACCTACGAGCAGCACTTC
size: .
V: TRBV20-1
J: TRBJ2-7
D: .

CDR3: CSARVGTGFQETQYF
DNA: TGCAGTGCCCGGGTGGGGACAGGGTTCCAAGAGACCCAGTACTTC
size: .
V: TRBV20-1
J: TRBJ2-5
D: TRBD1

CDR3: CASSCSVHTEAFF
DNA: TGTGCCAGCAGTTGCTCGGTCCACACTGAAGCTTTCTTT
size: .
V: TRBV6-5
J: TRBJ1-1
D: .

CDR3: CASSLWSSGSLGNEQFF
DNA: TGTGCCAGCAGCTTATGGTCTAGCGGGAGCCTGGGGAATGAGCAGTTCTTC
size: few
V: TRBV7-9
J: TRBJ2-1
D: TRBD2

CDR3: CASNPDSRNNYGYTF
DNA: TGCGCCAGCAACCCCGACAGTCGAAATAACTATGGCTACACCTTC
size: .
V: TRBV5-1
J: TRBJ1-2
D: .

CDR3: CASSLFGNGETQYF
DNA: TGTGCCAGCAGTTTATTCGGCAACGGAGAGACCCAGTACTTC
size: .
V: TRBV12-3/TRBV12-4
J: TRBJ2-5
D: .

CDR3: CASSSLQGPYEQYF
DNA: TGCGCCAGCAGCTCCTTACAGGGGCCCTACGAGCAGTACTTC
size: few
V: TRBV5-1
J: TRBJ2-7
D: TRBD1

CDR3: CASSNRDKGYTF
DNA: TGTGCCAGCAGCAACCGGGACAAAGGCTACACCTTC
size: .
V: TRBV9
J: TRBJ1-2
D: .

CDR3: CASSFPTGQGGTEAFF
DNA: TGTGCCAGCAGTTTCCCGACAGGGCAGGGTGGCACTGAAGCTTTCTTT
size: .
V: TRBV6-2/TRBV6-3
J: TRBJ1-1
D: TRBD1

CDR3: CSARLWRGGTDTQYF
DNA: TGCAGTGCTAGGCTCTGGCGGGGCGGCACAGATACGCAGTATTTT
size: .
V: TRBV20-1
J: TRBJ2-3
D: .

CDR3: CSARTGTSGGQEIQYF
DNA: TGCAGTGCTAGAACGGGGACTAGCGGGGGGCAAGAGATCCAGTACTTC
size: few
V: TRBV20-1
J: TRBJ2-5
D: TRBD2

CDR3: CSAIALTSGRAPDTQYF
DNA: TGCAGTGCGATCGCCCTGACTAGCGGGAGGGCCCCAGATACGCAGTATTTT
size: .
V: TRBV20-1
J: TRBJ2-3
D: TRBD2

CDR3: CASSQDRGANEKLFF
DNA: TGTGCCAGCAGCCAAGATCGGGGAGCTAATGAAAAACTGTTTTTT
size: once
V: TRBV3-1
J: TRBJ1-4
D: .

CDR3: CSVRVDNEQFF
DNA: TGCAGCGTTAGAGTAGACAATGAGCAGTTCTTC
size: few
V: TRBV29-1
J: TRBJ2-1
D: .

CDR3: CASSLEGGFKNIQYF
DNA: TGTGCCAGCAGCTTGGAGGGAGGTTTCAAAAACATTCAGTACTTC
size: .
V: TRBV5-4
J: TRBJ2-4
D: .

CDR3: CASSTRPTQNTGELFF
DNA: TGTGCCAGCAGCACCCGGCCAACCCAGAACACCGGGGAGCTGTTTTTT
size: .
V: TRBV11-2
J: TRBJ2-2
D: .

CDR3: CASSPLTSGGDLMSSGANVLTF
DNA: TGTGCCAGCAGCCCCCTTACTAGCGGGGGGGATCTAATGAGCTCTGGGGCCAACGTCCTGACTTTC
size: once
V: TRBV6-2/TRBV6-3
J: TRBJ2-6
D: TRBD2

CDR3: CSASTSGGSLYNEQFF
DNA: TGCAGTGCTAGCACTAGCGGGGGGTCCCTTTACAATGAGCAGTTCTTC
size: .
V: TRBV20-1
J: TRBJ2-1
D: TRBD2

CDR3: CASSQEVAISPYEQYF
DNA: TGTGCCAGCAGCCAAGAGGTGGCAATTTCCCCCTACGAGCAGTACTTC
size: few
V: TRBV14
J: TRBJ2-7
D: .

CDR3: CASSTPGGPLHF
DNA: TGTGCCAGCTCAACACCCGGGGGACCCCTCCACTTT
size: .
V: TRBV18
J: TRBJ1-6
D: .

CDR3: CASGLAQGYTEAFF
DNA: TGTGCTAGTGGTTTGGCACAGGGGTACACTGAAGCTTTCTTT
size: few
V: TRBV12-5
J: TRBJ1-1
D: TRBD1

CDR3: CASSSEPWRESSRGYF
DNA: TGTGCCAGCAGCTCAGAGCCCTGGCGGGAGAGTTCGAGAGGGTATTTT
size: few
V: TRBV7-2
J: TRBJ2-3
D: TRBD2

CDR3: CSVINQRRIDNEQFF
DNA: TGCAGCGTTATTAACCAGAGGAGGATTGACAATGAGCAGTTCTTC
size: .
V: TRBV29-1
J: TRBJ2-1
D: .

CDR3: CAIRAAGSRTDTQYF
DNA: TGTGCCATCAGAGCGGCGGGAAGCCGCACAGATACGCAGTATTTT
size: .
V: TRBV10-3
J: TRBJ2-3
D: .